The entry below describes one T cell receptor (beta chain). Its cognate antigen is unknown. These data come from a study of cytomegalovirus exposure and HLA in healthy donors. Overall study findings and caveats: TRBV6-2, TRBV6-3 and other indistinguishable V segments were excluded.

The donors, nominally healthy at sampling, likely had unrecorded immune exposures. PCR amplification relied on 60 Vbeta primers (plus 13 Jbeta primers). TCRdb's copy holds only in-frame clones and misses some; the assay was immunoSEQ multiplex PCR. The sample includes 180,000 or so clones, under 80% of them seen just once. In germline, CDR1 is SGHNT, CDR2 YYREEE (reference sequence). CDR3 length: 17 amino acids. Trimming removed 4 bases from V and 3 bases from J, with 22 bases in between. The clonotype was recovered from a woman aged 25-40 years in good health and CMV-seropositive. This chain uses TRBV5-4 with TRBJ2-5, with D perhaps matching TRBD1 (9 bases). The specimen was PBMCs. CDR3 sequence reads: CASSGTGKRGIEETQYF. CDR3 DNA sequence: TGTGCCAGCAGCGGGACAGGGAAGCGGGGGATAGAAGAGACCCAGTACTTC.